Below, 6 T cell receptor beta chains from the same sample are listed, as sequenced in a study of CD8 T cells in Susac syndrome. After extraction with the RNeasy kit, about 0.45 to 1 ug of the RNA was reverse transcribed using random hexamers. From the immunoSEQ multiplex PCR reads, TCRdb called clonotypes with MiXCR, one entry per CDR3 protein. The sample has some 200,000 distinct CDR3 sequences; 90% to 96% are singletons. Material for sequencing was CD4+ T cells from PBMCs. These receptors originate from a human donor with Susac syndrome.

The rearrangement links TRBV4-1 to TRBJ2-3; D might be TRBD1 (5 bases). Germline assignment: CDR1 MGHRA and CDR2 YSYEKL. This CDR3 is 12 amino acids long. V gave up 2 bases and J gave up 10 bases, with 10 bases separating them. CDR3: CASSQLGVAQYF. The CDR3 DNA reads TGCGCCAGCAGCCAACTAGGGGTCGCGCAGTATTTT.

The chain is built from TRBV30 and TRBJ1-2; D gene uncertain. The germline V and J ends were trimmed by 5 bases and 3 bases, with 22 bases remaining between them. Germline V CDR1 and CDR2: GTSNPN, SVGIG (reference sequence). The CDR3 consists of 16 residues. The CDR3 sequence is CAWQNTRTGAHYGYTF. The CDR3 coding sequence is TGTGCCTGGCAAAATACCAGAACTGGTGCTCACTATGGCTACACCTTC.

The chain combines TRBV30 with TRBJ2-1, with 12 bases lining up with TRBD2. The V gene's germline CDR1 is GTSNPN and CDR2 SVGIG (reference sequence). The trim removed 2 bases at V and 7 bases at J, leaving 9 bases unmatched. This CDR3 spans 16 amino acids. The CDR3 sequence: CAWSSGTSGPINEQFF. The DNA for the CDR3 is TGTGCCTGGAGTTCCGGGACTAGCGGGCCTATAAATGAGCAGTTCTTC. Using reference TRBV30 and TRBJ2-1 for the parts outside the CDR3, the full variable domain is SQTIHQWPATLVQPVGSPLSLECTVEGTSNPNLYWYRQAAGRGLQLLFYSVGIGQISSEVPQNLSASRPQDRQFILSSKKLLLSDSGFYLCAWSSGTSGPINEQFFGPGTRLTVL.

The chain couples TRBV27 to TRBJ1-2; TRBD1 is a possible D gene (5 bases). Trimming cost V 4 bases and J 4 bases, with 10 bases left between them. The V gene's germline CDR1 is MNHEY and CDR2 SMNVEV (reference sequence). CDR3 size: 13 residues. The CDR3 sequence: CASSSGGVYGYTF. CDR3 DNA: TGTGCCAGCAGTTCCGGGGGGGTCTATGGCTACACCTTC.

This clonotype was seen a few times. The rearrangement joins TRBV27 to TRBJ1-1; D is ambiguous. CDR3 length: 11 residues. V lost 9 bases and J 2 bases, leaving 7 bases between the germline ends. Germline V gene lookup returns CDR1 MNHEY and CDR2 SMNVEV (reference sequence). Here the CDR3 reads CASGRNTEAFF. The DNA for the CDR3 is TGTGCCAGTGGACGCAACACTGAAGCTTTCTTT.

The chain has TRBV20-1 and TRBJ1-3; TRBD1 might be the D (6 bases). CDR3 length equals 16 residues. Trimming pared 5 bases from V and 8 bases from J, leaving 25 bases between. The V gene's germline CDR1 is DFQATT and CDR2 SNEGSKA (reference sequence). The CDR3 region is CSAWHAVGGASDTIYF. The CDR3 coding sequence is TGCAGTGCTTGGCATGCTGTGGGGGGCGCGTCTGACACCATATATTTT.